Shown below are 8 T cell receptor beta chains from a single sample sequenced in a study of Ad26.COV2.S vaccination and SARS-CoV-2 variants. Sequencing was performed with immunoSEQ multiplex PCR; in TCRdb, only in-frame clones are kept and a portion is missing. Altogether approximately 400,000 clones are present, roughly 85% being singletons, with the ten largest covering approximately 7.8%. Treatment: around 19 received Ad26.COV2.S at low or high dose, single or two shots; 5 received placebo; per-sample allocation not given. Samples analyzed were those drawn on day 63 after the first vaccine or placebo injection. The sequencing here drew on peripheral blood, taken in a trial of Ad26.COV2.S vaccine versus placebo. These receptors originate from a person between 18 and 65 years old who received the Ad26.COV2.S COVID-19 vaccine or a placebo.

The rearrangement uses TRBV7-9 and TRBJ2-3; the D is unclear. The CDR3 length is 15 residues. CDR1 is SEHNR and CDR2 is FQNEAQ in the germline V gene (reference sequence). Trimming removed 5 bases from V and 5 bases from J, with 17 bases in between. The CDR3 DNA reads TGTGCCAGCAGCCCAGAGGACCTCCTCCTAGATACGCAGTATTTT. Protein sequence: CASSPEDLLLDTQYF.

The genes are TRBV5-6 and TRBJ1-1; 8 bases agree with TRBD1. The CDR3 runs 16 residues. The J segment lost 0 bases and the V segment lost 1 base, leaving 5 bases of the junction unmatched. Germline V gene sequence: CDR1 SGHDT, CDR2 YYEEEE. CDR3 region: CASSLLTGVMNTEAFF. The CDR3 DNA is TGTGCCAGCAGCTTGCTGACAGGGGTAATGAACACTGAAGCTTTCTTT.

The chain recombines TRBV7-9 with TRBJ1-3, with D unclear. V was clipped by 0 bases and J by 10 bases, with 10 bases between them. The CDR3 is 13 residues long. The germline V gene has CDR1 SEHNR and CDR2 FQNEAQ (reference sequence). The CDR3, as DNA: TGTGCCAGCAGCTTAGCGCTCGGGGTAACCATATATTTT. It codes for CASSLALGVTIYF.

The CDR3 spells CASSFRQTFLGETQYF. As DNA, the CDR3 is TGTGCCAGCAGCTTTAGACAGACCTTCCTGGGGGAGACCCAGTACTTC. V gene TRBV5-8 combines with J gene TRBJ2-5; tentatively, D is TRBD1 (5 bases). The CDR3 totals 16 residues. Germline CDR1 is SGHTS and CDR2 is YDEGEE. Deletions cut 2 bases from V and 5 bases from J, with 19 bases between.

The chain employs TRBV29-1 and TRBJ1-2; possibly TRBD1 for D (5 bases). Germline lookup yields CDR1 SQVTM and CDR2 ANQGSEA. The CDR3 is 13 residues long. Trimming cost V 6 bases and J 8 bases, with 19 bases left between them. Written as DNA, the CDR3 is TGCAGCGTACTAACCGGGACCGCTACGGGCTACACCTTC. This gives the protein CSVLTGTATGYTF. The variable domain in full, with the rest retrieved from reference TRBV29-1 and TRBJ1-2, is SAVISQKPSRDICQRGTSLTIQCQVDSQVTMMFWYRQQPGQSLTLIATANQGSEATYESGFVIDKFPISRPNLTFSTLTVSNMSPEDSSIYLCSVLTGTATGYTFGSGTRLTVV.

The CDR3, as DNA: TGTGCCACCAGCAGAGCAACAGGGCTAAGTGGGACTAATGAAAAACTGTTTTTT. It encodes CATSRATGLSGTNEKLFF. V usage is TRBV15 and J usage is TRBJ1-4; a possible D gene is TRBD1 (6 bases). CDR1 is LNHNV and CDR2 is YYDKDF in the germline V gene (reference sequence). Deletions cut 1 base from V and 2 bases from J, with 17 bases between. This CDR3 contains 18 residues.

The CDR3, as DNA: TGTGCCAGCAGCCCCGATTTAGTGAACACTGAAGCTTTCTTT. As protein: CASSPDLVNTEAFF. The chain combines TRBV11-3 with TRBJ1-1; D remains ambiguous. CDR1 and CDR2 from the germline V gene are SGHNT and YENEEA. The CDR3 length is 14 residues. Trimming cost V 5 bases and J 0 bases, with 10 bases left between them.

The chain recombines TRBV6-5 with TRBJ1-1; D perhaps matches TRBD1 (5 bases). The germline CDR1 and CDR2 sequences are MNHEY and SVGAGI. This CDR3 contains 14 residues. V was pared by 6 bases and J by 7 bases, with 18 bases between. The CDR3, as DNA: TGTGCCAGCAGCCGGGGACGACCCGAGATTGAAGCTTTCTTT. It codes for CASSRGRPEIEAFF.